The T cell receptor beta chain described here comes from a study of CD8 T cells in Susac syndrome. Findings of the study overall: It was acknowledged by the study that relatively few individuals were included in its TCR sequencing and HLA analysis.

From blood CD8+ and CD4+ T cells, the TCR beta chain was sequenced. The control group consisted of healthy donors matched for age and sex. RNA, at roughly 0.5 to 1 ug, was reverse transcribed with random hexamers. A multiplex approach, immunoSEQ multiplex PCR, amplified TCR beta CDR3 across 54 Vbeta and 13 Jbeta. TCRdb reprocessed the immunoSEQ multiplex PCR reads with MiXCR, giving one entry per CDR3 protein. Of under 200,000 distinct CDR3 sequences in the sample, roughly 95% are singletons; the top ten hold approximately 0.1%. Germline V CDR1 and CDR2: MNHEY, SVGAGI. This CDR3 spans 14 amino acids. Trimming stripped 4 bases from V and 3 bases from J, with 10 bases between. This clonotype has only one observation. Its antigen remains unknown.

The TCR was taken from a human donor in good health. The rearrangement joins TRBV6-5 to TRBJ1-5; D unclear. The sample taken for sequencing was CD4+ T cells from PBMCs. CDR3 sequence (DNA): TGTGCCAGCAGTTCTCTTGGGAACAATCAGCCCCAGCATTTT. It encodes CASSSLGNNQPQHF.